The rows below give T cell receptor beta chains drawn from one sample of a study of T cells in Graves' hyperthyroidism and ophthalmopathy. Using its own MiXCR run on the multiplex PCR reads, TCRdb lists one record per CDR3 protein. The sample lists about 740,000 distinct CDR3 sequences; about 15% were seen once. Sequencing was done on a sample of blood. The origin of the receptors is a woman younger than 30 with Graves' hyperthyroidism. Both conserved end residues are trimmed from each CDR3. The D gene is left open where the match is weak.

>NA|TRBJ2-7|TRBV20-1
SAADIRETYEQY
>TRBD1|TRBJ2-3|TRBV12-3/TRBV12-4
ASQPGTGGITDTQY
>TRBD2|TRBJ2-1|TRBV20-1
SARGLSGGSNEQF
>TRBD2|TRBJ2-5|TRBV29-1
SVRSSGSLKTQY
>NA|TRBJ2-3|TRBV20-1
SAPQGSSTDTQY
>NA|TRBJ2-7|TRBV12-3/TRBV12-4
ASSLMQEYEQY
>NA|TRBJ2-1|TRBV11-2
ASNSNGLPDNEQF
>NA|TRBJ2-7|TRBV29-1
SVESGRQGLYEQY
>NA|TRBJ1-2|TRBV11-2
ASSGIQGGYGYT
>TRBD1|TRBJ1-3|TRBV7-2
ASSLVWGTDIRGNTIY
>NA|TRBJ2-1|TRBV27
ASSGFGSYNEQF
>TRBD1|TRBJ2-7|TRBV6-1
AIRTGVYEQY
>NA|TRBJ2-3|TRBV6-1
ASSYVGPDTQY
>NA|TRBJ1-6|TRBV20-1
SARRTIDSPLH
>TRBD2|TRBJ2-1|TRBV29-1
SVEGLAASYNEQF
>TRBD1|TRBJ2-2|TRBV28
ASTPRGSWRNNTGELF
>NA|TRBJ1-1|TRBV30
AWSVWQNTEAF
>NA|TRBJ1-1|TRBV29-1
SYMDSPRTEAF
>NA|TRBJ2-1|TRBV2
ASSEASWGTSYNEQF
>TRBD2|TRBJ2-1|TRBV4-1
ASSPPGTSKLVSNNEQF
>NA|TRBJ2-3|TRBV19
ASSIGGGMRTDTQY
>NA|TRBJ2-2|TRBV7-2
ASSLKTGLTNTGELF
>TRBD1|TRBJ1-5|TRBV12-3/TRBV12-4
ASRTGGLGNQPQH
>TRBD2|TRBJ2-5|TRBV29-1
SAPGLAGQETQY
>NA|TRBJ2-3|TRBV20-1
SGSDRQPFTDTQY
>TRBD1|TRBJ2-3|TRBV28
ASSLGHWGQGRRTDTQY
>TRBD1|TRBJ1-2|TRBV29-1
SVGGQGVRNYGYT
>TRBD1|TRBJ2-7|TRBV5-5
ASTDQYRGNSYEQY
>NA|TRBJ1-2|TRBV30
AWTNDRSYGYT
>NA|TRBJ2-7|TRBV20-1
SATQGREQY
>NA|TRBJ1-5|TRBV12-3/TRBV12-4
ASSFGIGPQH
>NA|TRBJ2-7|TRBV7-9
ASTKLLGYEQY
>NA|TRBJ1-1|TRBV5-1
ASSKDSSNTEAF
>NA|TRBJ1-2|TRBV6-1
ASTLQGHNYGYT
>NA|TRBJ2-7|TRBV7-9
ASRPAGVGEQY
>NA|TRBJ2-3|TRBV6-2/TRBV6-3
ASSRKSLSTDTQY
>NA|TRBJ1-1|TRBV4-1
ASSHSPQVWNTEAF
>TRBD1|TRBJ2-7|TRBV6-2/TRBV6-3
ASSYSTMTGERHEQY